A single sample is the source of the 14 T cell receptor beta chains below, sequenced in a study of spatial heterogeneity in lung cancer. Points from the study as a whole: In tumors, expanded intratumoral alpha and beta TCR counts tracked mutation counts.

Specified time point: sample taken at primary tumor resection. Their antigen targets remain unknown. TCRdb used MiXCR to reprocess the 5' RACE reads, holding one entry per CDR3 protein. The sample consists of fewer than 11,000 distinct CDR3 sequences, 12% of them appearing once. Sequenced material: lung tumor tissue, taken at surgery. These receptors were collected from a male donor with early-stage non-small cell lung cancer.

This clonotype has at least ten counts. The library was designed around alpha chains, so this beta chain is a stray read whose abundance carries little weight. The chain links TRBV6-5 to TRBJ2-7; perhaps TRBD1 as D (6 bases). The CDR3 sequence is 14 residues long. CDR1 and CDR2 (germline): MNHEY, SVGAGI. The ends were cut back, 0 bases at V and 2 bases at J, with 8 bases in the middle. CDR3 coding DNA: TGTGCCAGCAGTTACTCGACAGGAACCTACGAGCAGTACTTC. It encodes CASSYSTGTYEQYF.

This clonotype was recorded many times. This beta chain was picked up by a library intended for alpha chains and is off target, so its count carries little meaning. The CDR3 spells CSASLAGEHGYTF. The CDR3 DNA follows: TGCAGTGCTTCATTAGCAGGGGAACATGGCTACACCTTC. The J gene is TRBJ1-2, the V gene TRBV20-1; D possibly corresponds to TRBD1 (6 bases). This CDR3 spans 13 amino acids. In germline, CDR1 is DFQATT, CDR2 SNEGSKA (reference sequence). With 5 bases removed from V and 6 bases from J, the gap between germline ends came to 16 bases.

This clonotype showed up just a few times. This beta chain is a stray read from a library made for alpha chains; its abundance is not meaningful. This rearrangement joins TRBV24-1 to TRBJ2-1; the D call may be TRBD1 or TRBD2 (7 bases each). CDR3 length: 12 residues. V lost 10 bases and J 7 bases, leaving 13 bases between the germline ends. Germline V gene sequence: CDR1 KGHDR, CDR2 SFDVKD. The CDR3 nucleotides read TGTGCCACGGGCAGGGGGGGTAATGAGCAGTTCTTC. Translation: CATGRGGNEQFF.

About this clonotype itself: This beta chain slipped into a library made for alpha chains as a stray read, so its size is not meaningful. The chain is built from TRBV7-9 and TRBJ2-1, with a weak D call TRBD2 (7 bases). The V end lost 0 bases, the J end lost 3 bases, and 15 bases lay between the germline ends. Germline CDR1 SEHNR, CDR2 FQNEAQ (reference sequence). CDR3 length: 17 residues. The DNA for the CDR3 is TGTGCCAGCAGCTTAGCATGGGGGGGCCTTTTCTACAATGAGCAGTTCTTC. It encodes CASSLAWGGLFYNEQFF.

In this sample, this clonotype turned up many times. The size of this beta chain means little, since it is a stray read in a library made for alpha chains. The chain is built from TRBV7-2 and TRBJ2-7; 9 nucleotides agree with TRBD2. The CDR3 totals 14 residues. V was clipped by 3 bases and J by 4 bases; unmatched bases: 4. The V gene's germline CDR1 is SGHTA and CDR2 FQGNSA. For the CDR3, the DNA is TGTGCCAGCAGCTTGGGACTAGCTGTATACGAGCAGTACTTC. Amino acids: CASSLGLAVYEQYF. Full variable domain (remainder filled in from reference TRBV7-2 and TRBJ2-7): GAGVSQSPSNKVTEKGKDVELRCDPISGHTALYWYRQSLGQGLEFLIYFQGNSAPDKSGLPSDRFSAERTGGSVSTLTIQRTQQEDSAVYLCASSLGLAVYEQYFGPGTRLTVT.

This clonotype was observed a handful of times. The library was built for alpha chains, so this beta chain is an off-target read and its size means little. The CDR3 nucleotides are TGTGCCAGCAGTCGGACTAGCGGCCCTGTGGTCTTC. Protein: CASSRTSGPVVF. The chain is built from TRBV26 and TRBJ2-1; the table calls TRBD2, which could not be checked here. TRBV26 is a pseudogene locus. This CDR3 spans 12 amino acids.

This clonotype was observed at least ten times. For a library built for alpha chains, this beta chain is a stray read; little rests on its size. The chain is built from TRBV7-9 and TRBJ2-3, with TRBD2 matching 8 bases. After removal of 5 bases from V and 3 bases from J, the junction contained 10 bases not matched to a gene. Germline V gives CDR1 SEHNR, CDR2 FQNEAQ (reference sequence). This CDR3 has 16 residues. The CDR3 DNA sequence: TGTGCCAGCAGCCTGGGACTAGGAGCGTCGACAGATACGCAGTATTTT. Translation gives CASSLGLGASTDTQYF.

This clonotype came up a few times. The library was prepared for alpha chains; this beta chain is a stray read, so its frequency means little. The chain joins TRBV29-1 to TRBJ2-2; possibly TRBD1 for D (6 bases). Trimming left V 6 bases short and J 0 bases short, with 11 bases between. CDR1 and CDR2 (germline): SQVTM, ANQGSEA. This CDR3 has 14 amino acids. The CDR3 spells CSVLDRANTGELFF. The CDR3 nucleotides are TGCAGCGTCCTGGACAGAGCGAACACCGGGGAGCTGTTTTTT.

This clonotype was detected many times. This beta chain turned up in a library designed for alpha chains; as an off-target read, its abundance says little. The chain couples TRBV7-8 to TRBJ2-3, with 10 bases identical to TRBD2. After removal of 2 bases from V and 0 bases from J, the junction contained 5 bases not matched to a gene. The CDR3 extends over 17 amino acids. Germline values: CDR1 SGHVS, CDR2 FQNEAQ. The CDR3 DNA reads as TGTGCCAGCAGCTTATACATACTAGCGGGAAGCACAGATACGCAGTATTTT. Residues: CASSLYILAGSTDTQYF.

This clonotype has at least ten counts. The library was designed around alpha chains, so this beta chain is a stray read whose abundance carries little weight. The chain recombines TRBV6-5 with TRBJ1-5; a possible D gene is TRBD1 (6 bases). The CDR3 sequence is 15 residues long. V lost 0 bases to trimming and J lost 9 bases, with 15 bases between them. CDR1 and CDR2 (germline): MNHEY, SVGAGI. The CDR3 nucleotides read TGTGCCAGCAGTTACTCGGCGACAGGCGATGGGCCCCAGCATTTT. Translation gives CASSYSATGDGPQHF.

As for this clonotype: This beta chain was picked up by a library intended for alpha chains and is off target, so its count carries little meaning. The V gene is TRBV28, the J gene TRBJ2-7; D assignment may be TRBD1 or TRBD2 (5 bases each). Germline CDR1 is MDHEN and CDR2 is SYDVKM. The CDR3 is 11 amino acids. CDR3 protein: CAHGTTFEQYF. CDR3 nucleotide sequence: TGTGCGCACGGGACGACATTCGAGCAGTACTTC.

At least ten counts were recorded for this clonotype. Found in a library prepared for alpha chains, this beta chain is an off-target read, and its abundance has little meaning. The chain is built from TRBV10-3 and TRBJ2-1; weak D call: TRBD2 (7 bases). CDR3 size: 14 residues. CDR1 is ENHRY, CDR2 SYGVKD, per germline. Trimming cost V 3 bases and J 9 bases, with 15 bases left between them. The CDR3 DNA is TGTGCCATCAGTGAAGGGGGAGGGCCGTTTGAGCAGTTCTTC. This gives the protein CAISEGGGPFEQFF.

This clonotype came up many times. This beta chain appears as a stray read in a library generated for alpha chains; its size is not informative. The chain recombines TRBV5-1 with TRBJ1-6; D is unresolved. Germline V gene sequence: CDR1 SGHRS, CDR2 YFSETQ. CDR3 size: 17 residues. V was trimmed by 0 bases and J by 1 base, leaving 11 bases between them. CDR3 nucleotide sequence: TGCGCCAGCAGCTTGGAGGTTTGGGAGTCCTATAATTCACCCCTCCACTTT. This translates into CASSLEVWESYNSPLHF.

The table lists this clonotype with a few counts. This beta chain slipped into a library made for alpha chains as a stray read, so its size is not meaningful. This chain links TRBV13 with TRBJ1-6, with a weak D call TRBD1 (6 bases). The CDR3 sequence is 14 residues long. The V gene's germline CDR1 is PRHDT and CDR2 FYEKMQ (reference sequence). Trimming removed 6 bases at V and 15 bases at J, with 21 bases between. This CDR3 is CASSPHRASPHLHF. The CDR3 nucleotides are TGTGCCAGCAGTCCTCACAGGGCCAGTCCCCACCTCCACTTT.